The next 32 T cell receptor beta chains were all read from a single sample in a study of cytotoxic CD8 clonotypes in ibrutinib-treated CLL. Only in-frame clones appear in the TCRdb table, and some are missing; sequencing was by immunoSEQ multiplex PCR. The sample has over 6,500 clones; 60% to 80% are singletons. This specimen was PBMCs, taken before ibrutinib treatment. The source of these receptors is a human donor with chronic lymphocytic leukemia.

This clone was seen only a few times. This chain joins TRBV6-6 and TRBJ1-4; D call uncertain. The CDR3 covers 15 residues. Germline V CDR1 and CDR2: MNHNY, SVGAGI (reference sequence). V was shortened by 2 bases and J by 8 bases, with 15 bases between the two germline ends. The CDR3 bases are TGTGCCAGCAGTTACGGCGAACGGCTCAGGGAAAAACTGTTTTTT. It codes for CASSYGERLREKLFF.

J is TRBJ2-5 and V is TRBV27; 7 bases fit TRBD1. Germline V lookup: CDR1 MNHEY, CDR2 SMNVEV (reference sequence). The CDR3 contains 15 residues. Trimming removed 6 bases from V and 5 bases from J; junction bases left unmatched: 12. The CDR3 nucleotides read TGTGCCAGCAGAGCCCTTTTAGGGGGCGCGGAGACCCAGTACTTC. It yields the protein CASRALLGGAETQYF.

The rearrangement uses TRBV30 and TRBJ2-2, with 8 bases matching TRBD1. The length of the CDR3 is 14 residues. CDR1 GTSNPN and CDR2 SVGIG come from the germline V gene (reference sequence). V lost 0 bases and J lost 8; bases outside the gene matches: 5. CDR3 DNA sequence: TGTGCCTGGAGTGTGCACAGGGGGAGGGGGGAGCTGTTTTTT. As protein: CAWSVHRGRGELFF.

This rearrangement joins TRBV28 to TRBJ1-1, with TRBD1 matching over 9 bases. V shed 5 bases, J shed 7 bases, and the junction held 11 bases outside the gene matches. This CDR3 contains 15 residues. Germline loops: CDR1 MDHEN, CDR2 SYDVKM. The CDR3 DNA reads TGTGCCAGCAGTCTAACCTGGACAGGGGCGATTGAAGCTTTCTTT. It yields the protein CASSLTWTGAIEAFF. Together with reference TRBV28 and TRBJ1-1, the CDR3 gives the full variable domain: DVKVTQSSRYLVKRTGEKVFLECVQDMDHENMFWYRQDPGLGLRLIYFSYDVKMKEKGDIPEGYSVSREKKERFSLILESASTNQTSMYLCASSLTWTGAIEAFFGQGTRLTVV.

This clone appeared once. This chain uses TRBV4-1 with TRBJ2-1; 12 bases map to TRBD2. After removal of 4 bases from V and 4 bases from J, the junction contained 5 bases not matched to a gene. Germline-derived CDR1 and CDR2 are MGHRA and YSYEKL. There are 16 residues in the CDR3. The chain's CDR3 is CASSPETSGSYNEQFF. DNA for the CDR3: TGCGCCAGCAGCCCCGAGACTAGCGGGAGTTACAATGAGCAGTTCTTC.

This clone was found once. V is TRBV18 and J is TRBJ2-1; TRBD1 agrees at 7 bases. In germline, CDR1 is KGHSH, CDR2 LQKENI. The CDR3 has 16 residues. V lost 0 bases to trimming and J lost 0 bases; unmatched junction nucleotides: 2. The CDR3 spells CASSPPAGGSYNEQFF. In DNA form, the CDR3 reads TGTGCCAGCTCACCACCGGCAGGGGGCTCCTACAATGAGCAGTTCTTC.

V and J are TRBV30 and TRBJ2-1, with 8 bases fitting TRBD2. V gave up 4 bases and J gave up 8 bases; unmatched junction bases: 10. The CDR3 is 14 residues long. CDR1 and CDR2 (germline): GTSNPN, SVGIG (reference sequence). The CDR3 nucleotides are TGTGCCTGGATGTCGGGACTAGTGGGCGATGAGCAGTTCTTC. Translated: CAWMSGLVGDEQFF. The full variable domain, rest sourced from reference TRBV30 and TRBJ2-1, is SQTIHQWPATLVQPVGSPLSLECTVEGTSNPNLYWYRQAAGRGLQLLFYSVGIGQISSEVPQNLSASRPQDRQFILSSKKLLLSDSGFYLCAWMSGLVGDEQFFGPGTRLTVL.

Here the CDR3 reads CASSLRQEDQPQHF. For the CDR3, the DNA is TGCGCCAGCAGCCTACGACAGGAGGATCAGCCCCAGCATTTT. V and J are TRBV4-1 and TRBJ1-5; D may be TRBD1 (6 bases). This CDR3 spans 14 amino acids. CDR1 and CDR2 from the germline V gene are MGHRA and YSYEKL. Deletions cut 4 bases from V and 5 bases from J, with 12 bases between.

This chain links TRBV19 with TRBJ2-7, with D unclear. The CDR3 is made up of 14 amino acids. Germline V gives CDR1 LNHDA, CDR2 SQIVND (reference sequence). Trimming took off 5 bases at V and 3 bases at J, with 14 bases between the two ends. CDR3 sequence (DNA): TGTGCCAGTAGTCCCGGACCGTCCGTCTACGAGCAGTACTTC. Protein: CASSPGPSVYEQYF. The variable domain in full, with the rest retrieved from reference TRBV19 and TRBJ2-7, is DGGITQSPKYLFRKEGQNVTLSCEQNLNHDAMYWYRQDPGQGLRLIYYSQIVNDFQKGDIAEGYSVSREKKESFPLTVTSAQKNPTAFYLCASSPGPSVYEQYFGPGTRLTVT.

The genes are TRBV4-1 and TRBJ1-1; D is ambiguous. The V and J ends lost 4 bases and 2 bases respectively, with 14 bases between them. The germline V gene has CDR1 MGHRA and CDR2 YSYEKL. This CDR3 region has 15 residues. CDR3 sequence: CASSLSLRANTEAFF. In nucleotides, the CDR3 is TGCGCCAGCAGCCTCTCTTTACGGGCAAACACTGAAGCTTTCTTT.

The chain employs TRBV5-5 and TRBJ1-2, with D unclear. Trimming pared 0 bases from V and 4 bases from J, leaving 13 bases between. Per germline, CDR1 SGHKS and CDR2 YYEKEE (reference sequence). This CDR3 has 15 residues. As DNA, the CDR3 is TGTGCCAGCAGCTTGGCGGCAGTCGGAACCTATGGCTACACCTTC. Residues: CASSLAAVGTYGYTF. Full variable domain (missing parts from reference TRBV5-5 and TRBJ1-2): DAGVTQSPTHLIKTRGQQVTLRCSPISGHKSVSWYQQVLGQGPQFIFQYYEKEERGRGNFPDRFSARQFPNYSSELNVNALLLGDSALYLCASSLAAVGTYGYTFGSGTRLTVV.

The chain carries TRBV19 and TRBJ2-3; TRBD2 matches at 8 bases. The germline V gene has CDR1 LNHDA and CDR2 SQIVND (reference sequence). The CDR3 spans 15 residues. After removal of 5 bases from V and 5 bases from J, the junction contained 9 bases not matched to a gene. The CDR3 DNA follows: TGTGCCAGTAGTCTTCGGGGGGGTCTTATAGATACGCAGTATTTT. This encodes CASSLRGGLIDTQYF.

The chain is built from TRBV5-1 and TRBJ1-1, with D possibly being TRBD1 (6 bases). The germline V gene has CDR1 SGHRS and CDR2 YFSETQ. The CDR3 is 16 amino acids. V was trimmed by 0 bases and J by 4 bases, leaving 16 bases between them. CDR3 amino acids: CASSLGGGFWVTEAFF. The CDR3 nucleotides are TGCGCCAGCAGCTTGGGTGGGGGCTTTTGGGTCACTGAAGCTTTCTTT.

The V call is TRBV19, the J call TRBJ1-5, with a weak D call TRBD1 (6 bases). V lost 6 bases and J 2 bases, leaving 20 bases between the germline ends. CDR1 and CDR2 from the germline V gene are LNHDA and SQIVND (reference sequence). The CDR3 has 17 amino acids. The CDR3 coding sequence is TGTGCCAGTAGCCCCCTTCTCGGGGGCCGGCGCAATCAGCCCCAGCATTTT. The encoded protein is CASSPLLGGRRNQPQHF.

The chain couples TRBV11-3 to TRBJ2-7; TRBD2 agrees at 7 bases. The CDR3 contains 14 residues. Germline V lookup: CDR1 SGHNT, CDR2 YENEEA. The trim removed 6 bases at V and 2 bases at J, leaving 7 bases unmatched. In DNA, the CDR3 is TGTGCCAGCAGTCCTTCTAGCGGAGCCTACGAGCAGTACTTC. This sequence encodes CASSPSSGAYEQYF.

The chain employs TRBV27 and TRBJ1-6; D might be TRBD1 (6 bases). CDR1 and CDR2 (germline): MNHEY, SMNVEV (reference sequence). The CDR3 contains 15 residues. Between the trimmed V and J ends, which lost 5 bases and 9 bases, there was a span of 17 bases. CDR3 DNA sequence: TGTGCCAGCAGTCTAAAAACAGGGTGGGGTTCACCCCTCCACTTT. It specifies CASSLKTGWGSPLHF.

The chain is built from TRBV20-1 and TRBJ1-2, with D uncertain. The germline CDR1 and CDR2 sequences are DFQATT and SNEGSKA (reference sequence). V dropped 5 bases and J dropped 8 bases, with 12 bases sitting between them. The CDR3 sequence is 11 residues long. The CDR3 sequence is CSASIRGGYTF. Written as DNA, the CDR3 is TGCAGTGCTTCAATTAGAGGAGGCTACACCTTC.

This clone was seen more than once but under ten times. The DNA of the CDR3 is TGTGCCACGAAAAGGGGGCTCTCATCCGAGCAGTACTTC. Its protein is CATKRGLSSEQYF. The chain carries TRBV19 and TRBJ2-7; 7 positions agree with TRBD1. The germline V gene encodes CDR1 LNHDA and CDR2 SQIVND (reference sequence). The length of the CDR3 is 13 residues. V shed 10 bases, J shed 6 bases, and the junction held 12 bases outside the gene matches.

The rearrangement uses TRBV4-2 and TRBJ1-2, with D uncertain. Germline values: CDR1 LGHNA, CDR2 YNFKEQ. The CDR3 is 16 amino acids. Trimming pared 0 bases from V and 4 bases from J, leaving 15 bases between. The CDR3 DNA sequence: TGTGCCAGCAGCCAAGAAAGTTTGAGGAGATTCTATGGCTACACCTTC. Encoded protein: CASSQESLRRFYGYTF.

The chain is built from TRBV19 and TRBJ2-5; D may be TRBD1 (5 bases). The V and J ends lost 6 bases and 5 bases respectively, with 10 bases between them. The germline V gene has CDR1 LNHDA and CDR2 SQIVND (reference sequence). The CDR3 extends over 12 amino acids. The CDR3 is CASRRQGETQYF. The CDR3 DNA reads TGTGCCAGTAGAAGGCAGGGTGAGACCCAGTACTTC.

This clone has a handful of counts. This sequence joins TRBV4-2 and TRBJ1-5, with D tentatively TRBD1 (6 bases). Germline V gene sequence: CDR1 LGHNA, CDR2 YNFKEQ. Trimming removed 4 bases at V and 2 bases at J, with 15 bases between. The CDR3 runs 16 residues. This CDR3 is CASSLGASGGNQPQHF. In DNA form, the CDR3 reads TGTGCCAGCAGCCTGGGGGCCTCGGGGGGCAATCAGCCCCAGCATTTT.

The rearrangement joins TRBV7-2 to TRBJ2-7, with D unresolved. Germline CDR1 is SGHTA and CDR2 is FQGNSA. The CDR3 is 11 residues long. Trimming took off 5 bases at V and 7 bases at J, with 9 bases between the two ends. This chain's CDR3 is CASSQVREQYF. CDR3 bases: TGTGCCAGCAGCCAGGTCCGGGAGCAGTACTTC.

J is TRBJ2-1 and V is TRBV2; TRBD2 aligns across 9 bases. The CDR3 covers 15 residues. The germline CDR1 and CDR2 sequences are SNHLY and FYNNEI. V gave up 10 bases and J gave up 8 bases; unmatched junction bases: 15. This chain's CDR3 is CAILPPGTSYYEQFF. As DNA, the CDR3 is TGTGCCATCTTACCTCCCGGGACTAGCTATTATGAGCAGTTCTTC.

This clone came up once. The sample carries other DNA sequences with the same CDR3. The chain is built from TRBV2 and TRBJ2-2, with 8 positions matching TRBD1. Looked up from germline, CDR1 is SNHLY and CDR2 is FYNNEI. This CDR3 region has 16 residues. The V segment lost 4 bases and the J segment 4 bases; nucleotides outside the gene matches: 8. CDR3 loop: CASSVARGPVTGELFF. DNA of the CDR3: TGTGCCAGCAGTGTAGCCAGGGGGCCTGTCACCGGGGAGCTGTTTTTT.

The J gene is TRBJ1-6, the V gene TRBV28, with a weak D call TRBD1 (6 bases). Trimming shortened V by 5 bases and J by 8 bases, and 16 bases separated the two germline ends. Germline assignment: CDR1 MDHEN and CDR2 SYDVKM. The CDR3 runs 15 residues. The CDR3 coding sequence is TGTGCCAGCAGTCTGGGGGCGGGTTCGTATTCACCCCTCCACTTT. It yields the protein CASSLGAGSYSPLHF.

As for this clone: This specimen includes other DNA sequences encoding the same CDR3. The V call is TRBV29-1, the J call TRBJ2-1; TRBD2 matches at 11 bases. Germline V gene sequence: CDR1 SQVTM, CDR2 ANQGSEA. The CDR3 spans 14 residues. V shed 7 bases and J 4 bases; nucleotides not matched to a gene: 6. The CDR3 sequence is CSGWTSGLYNEQFF. The CDR3 DNA is TGCAGCGGATGGACTAGCGGGCTTTACAATGAGCAGTTCTTC.

The V call is TRBV9, the J call TRBJ1-1; 8 positions match TRBD1. The V gene's germline CDR1 is SGDLS and CDR2 YYNGEE. This CDR3 has 16 amino acids. V gave up 0 bases and J gave up 1 base; unmatched junction bases: 5. The CDR3 region is CASSVAGTGGNTEAFF. The DNA for the CDR3 is TGTGCCAGCAGCGTAGCCGGGACAGGAGGGAACACTGAAGCTTTCTTT.

The rearrangement uses TRBV30 and TRBJ2-5, with a tentative D call TRBD2 (6 bases). Germline V gene lookup returns CDR1 GTSNPN and CDR2 SVGIG (reference sequence). This CDR3 is 12 amino acids long. CDR3 sequence reads: CAYDSGQETQYF. CDR3 nucleotides: TGTGCTTACGATAGCGGCCAAGAGACCCAGTACTTC.

The V and J genes are TRBV5-1 and TRBJ2-2; tentative D call: TRBD1 (6 bases). V lost 4 bases to trimming and J lost 5 bases, with 15 bases between them. The CDR3 is 15 amino acids. Germline V gene sequence: CDR1 SGHRS, CDR2 YFSETQ. The CDR3 sequence: CASSGGIGQTGELFF. In DNA, the CDR3 is TGCGCCAGCAGCGGAGGAATCGGACAGACCGGGGAGCTGTTTTTT. Full variable domain (missing parts from reference TRBV5-1 and TRBJ2-2): KAGVTQTPRYLIKTRGQQVTLSCSPISGHRSVSWYQQTPGQGLQFLFEYFSETQRNKGNFPGRFSGRQFSNSRSEMNVSTLELGDSALYLCASSGGIGQTGELFFGEGSRLTVL.

This clone was counted once. CDR3 protein: CSVDLLAGVNEQFF. In nucleotides, the CDR3 is TGCAGCGTTGACTTACTAGCGGGAGTCAATGAGCAGTTCTTC. The V gene is TRBV29-1, the J gene TRBJ2-1; 11 nucleotides match TRBD2. V was clipped by 3 bases and J by 6 bases; unmatched bases: 4. The CDR3 covers 14 residues. Germline V gene sequence: CDR1 SQVTM, CDR2 ANQGSEA.

The chain recombines TRBV6-5 with TRBJ1-2; D call uncertain. In germline, CDR1 is MNHEY, CDR2 SVGAGI. CDR3 length: 13 amino acids. Trimming left V 3 bases short and J 1 base short, with 6 bases between. CDR3 sequence (DNA): TGTGCCAGCAGTTATCAGCATAACTATGGCTACACCTTC. Translated, it gives CASSYQHNYGYTF.

The J gene is TRBJ2-3, the V gene TRBV7-2; D unresolved. Per the germline V gene, CDR1 is SGHTA and CDR2 is FQGNSA. The CDR3 runs to 15 residues. The V end lost 6 bases, the J end lost 3 bases, and 16 bases lay between the germline ends. The CDR3 spells CASSRGWNPTDTQYF. The CDR3 bases are TGTGCCAGCAGTCGCGGCTGGAACCCAACAGATACGCAGTATTTT. Variable domain in full (rest from reference TRBV7-2 and TRBJ2-3): GAGVSQSPSNKVTEKGKDVELRCDPISGHTALYWYRQSLGQGLEFLIYFQGNSAPDKSGLPSDRFSAERTGGSVSTLTIQRTQQEDSAVYLCASSRGWNPTDTQYFGPGTRLTVL.